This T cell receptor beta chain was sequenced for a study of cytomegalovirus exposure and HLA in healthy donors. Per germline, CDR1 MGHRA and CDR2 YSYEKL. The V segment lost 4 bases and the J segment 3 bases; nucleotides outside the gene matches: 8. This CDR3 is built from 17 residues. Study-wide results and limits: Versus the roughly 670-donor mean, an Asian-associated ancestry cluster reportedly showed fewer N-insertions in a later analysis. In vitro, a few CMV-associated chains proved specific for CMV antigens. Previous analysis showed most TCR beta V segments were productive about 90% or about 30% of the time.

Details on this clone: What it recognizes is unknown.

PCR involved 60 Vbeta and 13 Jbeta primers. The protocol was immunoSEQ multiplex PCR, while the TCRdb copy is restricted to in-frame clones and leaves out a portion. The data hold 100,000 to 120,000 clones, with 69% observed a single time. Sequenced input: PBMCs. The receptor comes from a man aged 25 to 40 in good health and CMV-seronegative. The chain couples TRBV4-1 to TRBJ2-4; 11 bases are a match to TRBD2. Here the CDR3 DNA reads TGCGCCAGCAGCCTCGCTGCCGGGACTAGCGGCAAAAACATTCAGTACTTC. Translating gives CASSLAAGTSGKNIQYF.